One and the same sample provided the 25 T cell receptor beta chains below, sequenced in a study of graft-versus-host responses after intestinal transplantation. No antigen has been identified for these receptors. Assay used: immunoSEQ multiplex PCR; TCRdb lists only in-frame clones, some missing. The data show 80,000 to 90,000 clones, roughly 92% seen once. Sequencing used unstimulated CD4+ T cells sorted from spleen or lymph node cells, obtained before intestinal transplant. These receptors originate from a human donor who received an intestinal transplant.

CDR3 sequence reads: CASSQGLAGTNEQFF. For the CDR3, the DNA is TGTGCCAGCTCACAGGGACTAGCGGGAACCAATGAGCAGTTCTTC. The rearrangement joins TRBV18 to TRBJ2-1, with 13 nucleotides matching TRBD2. V was pared by 4 bases and J by 6 bases, with 3 bases of the junction left unmatched. The germline CDR1 and CDR2 sequences are KGHSH and LQKENI. The CDR3 contains 15 residues.

The chain combines TRBV27 with TRBJ1-1, with TRBD1 identical over 7 bases. The V and J ends lost 3 bases and 4 bases, in that order; junction bases with no gene match: 14. The CDR3 is made up of 17 amino acids. Germline V gene sequence: CDR1 MNHEY, CDR2 SMNVEV (reference sequence). CDR3: CASSFPPISGGGTEAFF. In DNA form, the CDR3 reads TGTGCCAGCAGTTTCCCCCCGATTTCAGGGGGAGGCACTGAAGCTTTCTTT.

This chain links TRBV6-4 with TRBJ1-1; the D is unclear. The germline CDR1 and CDR2 sequences are MRHNA and SNTAGT. Between the trimmed V and J ends, which lost 3 bases and 0 bases, there was a span of 5 bases. The CDR3 extends over 13 amino acids. The CDR3 DNA reads as TGTGCCAGCAGTGAGTGGGTGAACACTGAAGCTTTCTTT. Translation gives CASSEWVNTEAFF.

The chain uses TRBV5-8 and TRBJ1-2; unclear D gene. V gave up 4 bases and J gave up 0 bases, with 13 bases separating them. Germline V CDR1 and CDR2: SGHTS, YDEGEE. This CDR3 is built from 15 residues. DNA for the CDR3: TGTGCCAGCAGCCCGCGAGGGTGGGCTAACTATGGCTACACCTTC. It codes for CASSPRGWANYGYTF.

This chain links TRBV10-3 with TRBJ2-7; D gene ambiguous. V was trimmed by 2 bases and J by 1 base, leaving 18 bases between them. The CDR3 length is 17 residues. The germline V gene encodes CDR1 ENHRY and CDR2 SYGVKD. The CDR3 sequence: CAISEGNLGPLSYEQYF. Here the CDR3 DNA reads TGTGCCATCAGTGAGGGAAATCTAGGTCCGCTATCCTACGAGCAGTACTTC.

This clone has a single count. The rearrangement links TRBV29-1 to TRBJ2-3; the D gene could be TRBD1 or TRBD2 (5 bases each). CDR1 and CDR2 (germline): SQVTM, ANQGSEA. The CDR3 has 13 residues. V was clipped by 3 bases and J by 6 bases, with 13 bases between them. The CDR3 nucleotides read TGCAGCGTTGACGGGGTGGGGGTCGATACGCAGTATTTT. Amino acid sequence: CSVDGVGVDTQYF.

This clone was seen only a few times. V and J are TRBV19 and TRBJ1-4; 10 nucleotides agree with TRBD1. This CDR3 contains 14 residues. The V gene's germline CDR1 is LNHDA and CDR2 SQIVND (reference sequence). Losses at the gene ends were 5 bases for V and 5 bases for J; bases not matched to a gene: 2. The CDR3 nucleotides are TGTGCCAGTAGTCCGACAGGGGGCAATGAAAAACTGTTTTTT. Translated, it gives CASSPTGGNEKLFF.

The chain recombines TRBV12-5 with TRBJ2-1; 15 bases match TRBD2. Germline CDR1 and CDR2: LGHNT and FRNRAP. This CDR3 has 20 residues. With 1 base clipped from V and 10 bases from J, the junction kept 17 bases outside the gene matches. CDR3 in amino acids: CASGLAPGLAGGGLIVEQFF. In nucleotides, the CDR3 is TGTGCTAGTGGTTTGGCACCGGGACTAGCGGGAGGTGGGCTTATCGTGGAGCAGTTCTTC.

The gene calls are TRBV5-1 and TRBJ2-2, with 7 bases that match TRBD1. CDR3 length: 17 residues. V lost 7 bases to trimming and J lost 4 bases; unmatched junction nucleotides: 16. Germline values: CDR1 SGHRS, CDR2 YFSETQ. The DNA of the CDR3 is TGCGCCAGCTCCCGGACAGGATCTTCGTTGAGCACCGGGGAGCTGTTTTTT. This sequence encodes CASSRTGSSLSTGELFF.

This rearrangement joins TRBV6-5 to TRBJ1-2, with D possibly being TRBD1 (6 bases). The CDR3 consists of 15 residues. The germline V gene has CDR1 MNHEY and CDR2 SVGAGI. Trimming left V 0 bases short and J 6 bases short, with 14 bases between. CDR3: CASSYSWDKDDGYTF. The CDR3 DNA follows: TGTGCCAGCAGTTACTCGTGGGACAAGGATGATGGCTACACCTTC.

The J gene is TRBJ1-4, the V gene TRBV14; no clear D gene. Germline assignment: CDR1 SGHDN and CDR2 FVKESK. V was trimmed by 1 base and J by 4 bases, leaving 10 bases between them. The CDR3 covers 15 residues. In nucleotides, the CDR3 is TGTGCCAGCAGCCAAGCGCTGCAGGATAATGAAAAACTGTTTTTT. This gives the protein CASSQALQDNEKLFF.

This sequence joins TRBV9 and TRBJ2-1, with D possibly matching TRBD2 (5 bases). The V end was cut by 0 bases, the J end by 7 bases, with 17 bases between. Germline V gene data show CDR1 as SGDLS and CDR2 as YYNGEE. The CDR3 runs 16 residues. The DNA of the CDR3 is TGTGCCAGCAGCGTAGGGCTACAGCCTGGGAGTAATGAGCAGTTCTTC. It is translated as CASSVGLQPGSNEQFF.

The chain links TRBV7-3 to TRBJ2-1; 8 nucleotides line up with TRBD1. Germline V lookup: CDR1 SGHTA, CDR2 FQGTGA. The junction had 5 bases not matched to a gene; V was cut back by 2 bases and J by 2 bases. This CDR3 contains 16 residues. In DNA form, the CDR3 reads TGTGCCAGCAGCTTATTGGCCAGGGGGCCCTACAATGAGCAGTTCTTC. It codes for CASSLLARGPYNEQFF.

The chain carries TRBV9 and TRBJ2-3; D is ambiguous. Trimming took off 0 bases at V and 1 base at J, with 6 bases between the two ends. The germline CDR1 and CDR2 sequences are SGDLS and YYNGEE. The CDR3 spans 14 residues. CDR3 bases: TGTGCCAGCAGCGTAGGTCCGGGCACAGATACGCAGTATTTT. It codes for CASSVGPGTDTQYF.

The chain uses TRBV6-6 and TRBJ2-4; 8 bases fit TRBD2. The CDR3 spans 16 residues. The V segment lost 3 bases and the J segment 4 bases; nucleotides outside the gene matches: 8. Germline-derived CDR1 and CDR2 are MNHNY and SVGAGI (reference sequence). CDR3 bases: TGTGCCAGCAGTTATCGGGAGGGAGGCCCTAAAAACATTCAGTACTTC. Amino acid sequence: CASSYREGGPKNIQYF.

This clone was counted a few times. The genes are TRBV4-2 and TRBJ2-1, with TRBD2 identical over 8 bases. This CDR3 is built from 17 residues. Germline-derived CDR1 and CDR2 are LGHNA and YNFKEQ. The ends lost 0 bases at V and 7 bases at J; junction bases unmatched: 11. The chain's CDR3 is CASSQDSAGTRANEQFF. The CDR3 DNA follows: TGTGCCAGCAGCCAAGATAGTGCCGGGACTAGGGCGAATGAGCAGTTCTTC.

The V call is TRBV6-5, the J call TRBJ1-2; 8 nucleotides match TRBD1. Trimming cost V 6 bases and J 4 bases; bases outside gene matches: 4. Germline CDR1 is MNHEY and CDR2 is SVGAGI. CDR3 length: 13 residues. This chain's CDR3 is CASSPDRGYGYTF. For the CDR3, the DNA is TGTGCCAGCAGCCCCGACAGGGGCTATGGCTACACCTTC.

The CDR3 bases are TGTGCCAGCAGAGGGGCGGGCTATGGCTACACCTTC. Protein product: CASRGAGYGYTF. The V call is TRBV27, the J call TRBJ1-2, with D possibly being TRBD1 (5 bases). Trimming stripped 6 bases from V and 4 bases from J, with 9 bases between. The V gene's germline CDR1 is MNHEY and CDR2 SMNVEV (reference sequence). The CDR3 loop spans 12 amino acids.

J is TRBJ2-2 and V is TRBV30; weak D call: TRBD2 (6 bases). The germline V gene encodes CDR1 GTSNPN and CDR2 SVGIG (reference sequence). The ends were cut back, 0 bases at V and 3 bases at J, with 14 bases in the middle. CDR3 size: 16 residues. CDR3 sequence: CAWSVLGSGYTGELFF. CDR3 DNA: TGTGCCTGGAGTGTACTCGGTAGCGGATACACCGGGGAGCTGTTTTTT.

There are a few counts of this clone. The DNA for the CDR3 is TGTGCCAGCCGGACCGGAGCAACTAATGAAAAACTGTTTTTT. Translating gives CASRTGATNEKLFF. The chain is built from TRBV19 and TRBJ1-4; D is unresolved. The CDR3 extends over 14 amino acids. V gave up 9 bases and J gave up 0 bases, with 11 bases separating them. The germline gives CDR1 LNHDA, CDR2 SQIVND (reference sequence).

The chain carries TRBV18 and TRBJ1-2; tentatively, D is TRBD1 (6 bases). CDR3 length: 14 amino acids. V was pared by 3 bases and J by 5 bases, with 13 bases between. Germline CDR1 reads KGHSH; CDR2 reads LQKENI. CDR3 nucleotide sequence: TGTGCCAGCTCACCGTCCAGGGGAGCATATGGCTACACCTTC. This translates into CASSPSRGAYGYTF.

J is TRBJ2-1 and V is TRBV9, with 7 bases aligning to TRBD2. The V gene end was trimmed by 4 bases and the J gene end by 6 bases; junction bases not matched to a gene: 7. Germline lookup yields CDR1 SGDLS and CDR2 YYNGEE. The CDR3 is made up of 14 amino acids. CDR3 sequence reads: CASSLGLFFNEQFF. The CDR3 nucleotides are TGTGCCAGCAGCTTGGGACTATTCTTCAATGAGCAGTTCTTC.

This chain uses TRBV27 with TRBJ1-5; D is uncertain. The length of the CDR3 is 16 residues. Between the trimmed V and J ends, which lost 8 bases and 4 bases, there was a span of 21 bases. Germline V CDR1 and CDR2: MNHEY, SMNVEV (reference sequence). The CDR3 coding sequence is TGTGCCAGCCGCACAGCTTGGGGAGAACGGAATCAGCCCCAGCATTTT. Amino acid sequence: CASRTAWGERNQPQHF.

V usage is TRBV28 and J usage is TRBJ1-5, with D possibly matching TRBD1 (6 bases). The V gene lost 7 bases and the J gene lost 1 base, with 23 bases spanning the gap. Germline V lookup: CDR1 MDHEN, CDR2 SYDVKM. The CDR3 totals 18 residues. CDR3 bases: TGTGCCAGCACCCTAGGGGGGGGCGCAAGGGTCAGCAATCAGCCCCAGCATTTT. It specifies CASTLGGGARVSNQPQHF.

The chain recombines TRBV7-6 with TRBJ2-5; the match to TRBD2 covers 7 bases. V shed 5 bases and J 3 bases; nucleotides not matched to a gene: 0. Germline CDR1 is SGHVS and CDR2 is FNYEAQ. This CDR3 spans 12 amino acids. The CDR3 sequence: CASSRGEETQYF. CDR3 bases: TGTGCCAGCAGCCGGGGGGAAGAGACCCAGTACTTC.